The sequence of this TCR beta chain was determined in a study of STAT5B mutations in CD4+ large granular lymphocyte leukemia (dated by TCRdb to the early 2020s). For the wider study: Among the healthy controls, the CDR3 'QG' motif was associated with a particular HLA allele. The TCRbeta repertoires of CD4+ T-cell large granular lymphocyte leukemia patients were compared with the TCRbeta repertoires of healthy blood donors. The purity of purified fractions was confirmed by flow cytometry on FACSCanto II or FACSVerse to exceed 95% among lymphocytes.

Results and caveats for the whole study, not just this receptor: Greater clonality appeared to be present in CD4-sorted patient repertoires than in healthy CD4+ repertoires, and the difference was retained after the putative leukemic clones were removed. Data were not HLA-matched; higher clonality in CD4+ versus CD8+ T-LGLL could reflect the relatively small sample size. The main leukemic clonotypes were found to be private to each patient, although roughly a quarter of the main leukemic clonotypes were detected at low frequency in the non-leukemic repertoires of other patients. Enrichment of TRBV06-family usage was observed among the top patient clones (8/27) relative to healthy controls (2/35).

This clone was observed a handful of times. Which antigen it targets is not known. One base away there is no much larger clone; base qualities are not given. The same CDR3 also results from other DNA sequences found in this sample. The healthy control group was made up of roughly 39 blood donors, and the Finnish Red Cross blood service supplied their buffy coats. All TCR-sequenced material derived from peripheral blood: patient blood samples and healthy donor buffy coats. Ficoll-Hypaque gradient centrifugation was used to isolate peripheral blood mononuclear cells. For the healthy controls, CD4+ cells were obtained from buffy coats by magnetic purification. Genomic DNA was extracted using the Gentra Puregene Cell and Tissue kit, and a Qubit 2.0 fluorometer was used to quantify it. TCRbeta rearrangements were sequenced from genomic DNA using the immunoSEQ assay at survey resolution. In the authors' own workflow: In the TCR sequencing data, the lowest productive clonotype frequency that could be detected was 2.59 x 10-5. Only productive TCRbeta rearrangements, meaning sequences that were complete and in-frame, were kept for the analyses. Simpson clonality, calculated in the immunoSEQ Analyzer version 3.0, was used as the measure of sample clonality. Clones were grouped by frequency into very rare, small, medium, large (1-20%) or hyperexpanded (>20%) categories. OLGA 1.2.3 estimated generation probabilities, VDJtools produced V-gene circos plots, VDJdb was queried for specificities, and GLIPH identified CDR3 motifs. Not all clones reach the TCRdb copy of this immuneACCESS table, which keeps in-frame sequences only. Checked studies attribute under half of the gap to unresolved V genes and leave the rest unexplained. The V and J calls and clone size were taken over from that table, and D and trimming were inferred from the DNA. This sample holds 48,000 or so clones; approximately 70% were observed only once. Approximately 1.4% of the sample lies in the top ten.

From a lookup of the germline V gene, CDR1 and CDR2 are SGHRS and YFSETQ. The trim is 2 bases for V and 0 bases for J, with a gap of 8 bases between the germline ends. From the cysteine through the phenylalanine, the CDR3 covers 14 amino acids. This entry keeps only the CDR3 DNA: 42 bases, framed from base 1. The sequence is built from TRBV5-1 and TRBJ2-5; too little of a D gene remains to name it. This TCR derives from a human donor in good health. Sequencing was performed on CD4+ T cells from blood buffy coats. The CDR3 protein is CASSFLGNQETQYF. The nucleotide sequence is TGCGCCAGCAGCTTCTTGGGCAACCAAGAGACCCAGTACTTC.